This T cell receptor beta chain was recorded in a study of T cells in Graves' hyperthyroidism and ophthalmopathy. Amplified TCR beta CDR3 regions came from RNA transcripts. The HTBI primer set drove a first-round RT-PCR of the TCR CDR3. TCRdb itself ran the multiplex PCR reads through MiXCR, one entry per CDR3 protein. The table lists approximately 640,000 distinct CDR3 sequences, 45% of them singletons. Trimming took 6 bases from V and 10 from J, leaving 15 bases between them. CDR1 is SNHLY and CDR2 is FYNNEI in the germline V gene. CDR3 length equals 12 residues. This clonotype was detected many times.

The chain joins TRBV2 to TRBJ1-2; TRBD1 is a possible D gene (6 bases). Material for sequencing was peripheral blood or thyroid tissue (not recorded which). The clonotype was recovered from an adult man with Graves' disease, either hyperthyroidism or ophthalmopathy (not recorded which). CDR3 residues: CASSGDNFDYTF. CDR3 nucleotide sequence: TGTGCCAGCAGCGGGGACAATTTCGACTACACCTTC.